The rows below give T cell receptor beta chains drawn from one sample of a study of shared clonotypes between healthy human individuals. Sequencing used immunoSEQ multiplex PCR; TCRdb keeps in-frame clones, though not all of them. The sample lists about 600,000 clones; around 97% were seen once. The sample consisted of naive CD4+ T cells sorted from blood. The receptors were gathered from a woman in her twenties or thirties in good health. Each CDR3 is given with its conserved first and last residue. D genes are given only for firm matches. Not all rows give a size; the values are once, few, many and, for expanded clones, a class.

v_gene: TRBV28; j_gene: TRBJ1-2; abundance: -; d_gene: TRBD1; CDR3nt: TGTGCCAGCAGTTCCGGACAGGGGGCTTGGGGCTACACCTTC; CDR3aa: CASSSGQGAWGYTF
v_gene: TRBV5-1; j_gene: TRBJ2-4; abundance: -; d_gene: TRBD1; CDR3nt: TGCGCCAGCAGCTTGGTTTTCAGGGGGAATGCCAAAAACATTCAGTACTTC; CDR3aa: CASSLVFRGNAKNIQYF
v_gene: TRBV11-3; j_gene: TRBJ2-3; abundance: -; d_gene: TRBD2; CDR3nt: TGTGCCAGCAGCTTAATGGGCGGGAGGGCCGGTAGCACAGATACGCAGTATTTT; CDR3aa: CASSLMGGRAGSTDTQYF
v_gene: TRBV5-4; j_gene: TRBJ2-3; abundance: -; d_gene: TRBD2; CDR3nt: TGTGCCAGCAGCCTTGGGGTAGCGGGAGGGTATACAGATACGCAGTATTTT; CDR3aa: CASSLGVAGGYTDTQYF
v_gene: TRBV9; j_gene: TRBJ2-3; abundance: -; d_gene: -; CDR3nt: TGTGCCAGCAGCGCCGGGAGCACAGATACGCAGTATTTT; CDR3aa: CASSAGSTDTQYF
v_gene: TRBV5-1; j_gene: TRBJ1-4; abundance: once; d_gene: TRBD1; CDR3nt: TGCGCCAGCAGCCTGTCCGGACAGGGCGATGAAAAACTGTTTTTT; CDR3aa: CASSLSGQGDEKLFF
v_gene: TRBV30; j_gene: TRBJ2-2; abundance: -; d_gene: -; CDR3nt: TGTGCCTGGAGTTTTCGACAGCCAAGGACCGGGGAGCTGTTTTTT; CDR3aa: CAWSFRQPRTGELFF
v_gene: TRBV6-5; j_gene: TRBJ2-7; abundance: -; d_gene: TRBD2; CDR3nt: TGTGCCAGCAGTTTCCGGCCGGGAGGGTTAAACGAGCAGTACTTC; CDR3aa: CASSFRPGGLNEQYF
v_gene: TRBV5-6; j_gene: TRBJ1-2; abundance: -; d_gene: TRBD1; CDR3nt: TGTGCCAGCAGCGTCAGGGGGCGCTTAATTAGTGGCTACACCTTC; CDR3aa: CASSVRGRLISGYTF
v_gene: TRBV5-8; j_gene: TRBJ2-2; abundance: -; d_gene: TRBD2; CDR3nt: TGTGCCAGCAGCCCGATTGGCCGCGGACTAGTTGCCGGGGAGCTGTTTTTT; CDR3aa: CASSPIGRGLVAGELFF
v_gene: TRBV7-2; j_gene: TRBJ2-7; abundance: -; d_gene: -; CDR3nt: TGTGCCAGCAGCGGTCGCTCTGCGGACTACTACGAGCAGTACTTC; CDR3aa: CASSGRSADYYEQYF
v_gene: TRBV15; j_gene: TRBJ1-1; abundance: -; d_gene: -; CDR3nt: TGTGCCACCAGCAGAGCTACAGGTGAGGAGACTGAAGCTTTCTTT; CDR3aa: CATSRATGEETEAFF
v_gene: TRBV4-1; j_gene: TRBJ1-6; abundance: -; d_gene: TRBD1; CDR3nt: TGCGCCAGCAGCCAACCGGACAGGGGTGAGTCACCCCTCCACTTT; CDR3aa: CASSQPDRGESPLHF
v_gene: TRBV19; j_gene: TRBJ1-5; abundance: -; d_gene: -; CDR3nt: TGTGCCAGTAGTATCCTGGACGGGGCTAGCAATCAGCCCCAGCATTTT; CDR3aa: CASSILDGASNQPQHF
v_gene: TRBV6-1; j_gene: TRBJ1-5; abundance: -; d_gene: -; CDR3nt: TGTGCCAGCAGAGGAGGTGGGATTCAGCCCCAGCATTTT; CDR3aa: CASRGGGIQPQHF
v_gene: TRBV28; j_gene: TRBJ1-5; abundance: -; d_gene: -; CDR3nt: TGTGCCAGCAGTTCTTTTGGGGGTTGGGATCAGCCCCAGCATTTT; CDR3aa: CASSSFGGWDQPQHF
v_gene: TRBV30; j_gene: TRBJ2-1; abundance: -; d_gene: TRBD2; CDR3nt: TGTGCCTGGAGTGTCGGCGGGAGCGTGAATGAGCAGTTCTTC; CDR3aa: CAWSVGGSVNEQFF
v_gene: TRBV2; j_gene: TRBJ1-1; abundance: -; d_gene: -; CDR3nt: TGTGCCAGCAGTGGAAGACAAGACACTGAAGCTTTCTTT; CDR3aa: CASSGRQDTEAFF
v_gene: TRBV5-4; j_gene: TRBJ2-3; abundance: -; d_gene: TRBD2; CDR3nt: TGTGCCAGCAGCATGACTAGCGGCACAGATACGCAGTATTTT; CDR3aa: CASSMTSGTDTQYF
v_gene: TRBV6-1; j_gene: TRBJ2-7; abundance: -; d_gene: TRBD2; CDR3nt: TGTGCCAGCAGTGTACGGACTAGCACCTACGAGCAGTACTTC; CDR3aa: CASSVRTSTYEQYF
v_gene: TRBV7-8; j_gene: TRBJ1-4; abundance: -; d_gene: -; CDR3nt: TGTGCCAGCAGCCCCGGGCTCCCGAGGTTGACGGGTGAAAAACTGTTTTTT; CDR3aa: CASSPGLPRLTGEKLFF
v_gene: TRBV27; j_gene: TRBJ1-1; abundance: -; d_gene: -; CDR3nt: TGTGCCAGCAGTCCTCAACAACCGAACACTGAAGCTTTCTTT; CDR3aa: CASSPQQPNTEAFF
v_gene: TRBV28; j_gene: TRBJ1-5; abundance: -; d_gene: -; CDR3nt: TGTGCCAGCAGTCAATCCGGACTGAAAACTCAGCCCCAGCATTTT; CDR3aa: CASSQSGLKTQPQHF
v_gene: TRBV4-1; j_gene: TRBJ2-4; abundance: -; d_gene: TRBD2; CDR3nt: TGCGCCAGCAGCCAACCGACTAGCGGGAATAAAAACATTCAGTACTTC; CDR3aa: CASSQPTSGNKNIQYF